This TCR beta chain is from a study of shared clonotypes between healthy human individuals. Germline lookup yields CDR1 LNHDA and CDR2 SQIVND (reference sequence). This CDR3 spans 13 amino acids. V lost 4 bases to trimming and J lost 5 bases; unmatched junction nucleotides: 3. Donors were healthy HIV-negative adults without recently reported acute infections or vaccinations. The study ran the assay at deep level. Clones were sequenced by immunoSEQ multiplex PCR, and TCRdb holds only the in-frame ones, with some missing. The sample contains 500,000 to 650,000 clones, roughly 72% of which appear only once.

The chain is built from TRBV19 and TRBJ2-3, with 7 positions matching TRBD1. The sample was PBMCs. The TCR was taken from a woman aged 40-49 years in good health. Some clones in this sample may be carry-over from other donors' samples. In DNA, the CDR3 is TGTGCCAGTAGTACGACAGGGAAAGATACGCAGTATTTT. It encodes CASSTTGKDTQYF.